The 6 T cell receptor beta chains below come from one sample, sequenced in a study of blood T cell repertoires in COVID-19. Data came from immunoSEQ multiplex PCR; TCRdb stores just in-frame clones and leaves some out. The sample lists about 140,000 clones; around 88% were seen once. The sequenced material came from peripheral blood. The source of these receptors is a human donor in a cohort sampled during active COVID-19.

This clone was picked up a small number of times. The chain uses TRBV3-1 (or the pseudogene TRBV3-2) and TRBJ2-5, with a tentative D call TRBD2 (5 bases). V lost 0 bases and J lost 4, with 12 bases in between. The CDR3 sequence is 15 residues long. In germline, CDR1 is LGHDT, CDR2 YNNKEL (reference sequence). CDR3 residues: CASSQDGKEGETQYF. In nucleotides, the CDR3 is TGTGCCAGCAGCCAAGATGGAAAAGAGGGAGAGACCCAGTACTTC.

The genes are TRBV30 and TRBJ1-3; TRBD1 might be the D (6 bases). Germline loops: CDR1 GTSNPN, CDR2 SVGIG (reference sequence). Trimming left V 1 base short and J 0 bases short, with 13 bases between. The CDR3 has 16 amino acids. The CDR3: CAWSDQDRFSGNTIYF. CDR3 nucleotides: TGTGCCTGGAGTGACCAGGACAGATTCTCTGGAAACACCATATATTTT.

The chain combines TRBV7-3 with TRBJ2-1, with D perhaps TRBD1 (7 bases). The CDR3 loop spans 14 amino acids. V was cut by 5 bases and J by 7 bases, with 15 bases left in between. CDR1 and CDR2 (germline): SGHTA, FQGTGA. The CDR3 region is CASSPLQGGNEQFF. CDR3 in DNA: TGTGCCAGCAGCCCACTTCAGGGGGGAAATGAGCAGTTCTTC.

This clone was observed a handful of times. The chain couples TRBV30 to TRBJ1-2, with D perhaps TRBD1 (5 bases). Germline CDR1 reads GTSNPN; CDR2 reads SVGIG (reference sequence). V was clipped by 4 bases and J by 2 bases, with 8 bases between them. CDR3 length: 12 residues. The chain's CDR3 is CAWTGLNYGYTF. The CDR3 bases are TGTGCCTGGACAGGGTTAAACTATGGCTACACCTTC.

The rearrangement uses TRBV7-6 and TRBJ1-1, with a tentative D call TRBD1 (5 bases). This CDR3 region has 13 residues. V was pared by 3 bases and J by 4 bases, with 9 bases between. Looked up from germline, CDR1 is SGHVS and CDR2 is FNYEAQ. CDR3 nucleotides: TGTGCCAGCAGCTTTGGGGCGAGCACTGAAGCTTTCTTT. Encoded protein: CASSFGASTEAFF.

V usage is TRBV3-1 (or the pseudogene TRBV3-2) and J usage is TRBJ1-5, with TRBD1 matching 9 bases. V was pared by 2 bases and J by 3 bases, with 8 bases of the junction left unmatched. Looked up from germline, CDR1 is LGHDT and CDR2 is YNNKEL (reference sequence). This CDR3 has 17 amino acids. The CDR3 DNA is TGTGCCAGCAGCCAAAATCCGGGACAGGGAAACAATCAGCCCCAGCATTTT. This gives the protein CASSQNPGQGNNQPQHF.